The 17 T cell receptor beta chains given below trace back to one sample, sequenced in a study of control samples from healthy donors and cancer patients. Data came from immunoSEQ multiplex PCR; TCRdb stores just in-frame clones and leaves some out. The sample has 88,000 or so clones, just under 95% seen once. Sequenced input: blood. Every receptor here comes from a woman in her late teens or twenties in good health.

As concerns this clone: The same CDR3 also results from other DNA sequences found in this sample. The CDR3 DNA is TGTGCCAGCAGCCAAGGACAGGGTCTATCCAAAAACATTCAGTACTTC. Protein product: CASSQGQGLSKNIQYF. The J gene is TRBJ2-4, the V gene TRBV3-1 (or the pseudogene TRBV3-2); 7 bases are shared with TRBD1. Looked up from germline, CDR1 is LGHDT and CDR2 is YNNKEL (reference sequence). V shed 1 base, J shed 2 bases, and the junction held 5 bases outside the gene matches. The CDR3 consists of 16 residues.

The chain employs TRBV19 and TRBJ2-5; weak D call: TRBD2 (5 bases). The V and J ends lost 5 bases and 3 bases respectively, with 19 bases between them. This CDR3 has 16 amino acids. Per germline, CDR1 LNHDA and CDR2 SQIVND (reference sequence). DNA of the CDR3: TGTGCCAGTAGTTTCAGGAGCGGAACGGGAAAAGAGACCCAGTACTTC. Its translation is CASSFRSGTGKETQYF.

This clone has a single count. This chain links TRBV28 with TRBJ2-3; TRBD2 matches at 10 bases. The V gene end was trimmed by 1 base and the J gene end by 1 base; junction bases not matched to a gene: 2. The CDR3 sequence is 16 residues long. Germline CDR1 reads MDHEN; CDR2 reads SYDVKM. The CDR3 loop reads CASSLFLAGGTDTQYF. The CDR3 DNA is TGTGCCAGCAGTTTATTTCTAGCGGGAGGCACAGATACGCAGTATTTT.

The rearrangement links TRBV20-1 to TRBJ2-1; no clear D gene. This CDR3 region has 15 residues. Trimming stripped 3 bases from V and 0 bases from J, with 12 bases between. Germline CDR1 is DFQATT and CDR2 is SNEGSKA (reference sequence). CDR3: CSASFRGNSYNEQFF. The CDR3 nucleotides read TGCAGTGCTAGTTTCCGTGGGAACTCCTACAATGAGCAGTTCTTC.

The rearrangement uses TRBV29-1 and TRBJ1-2, with D uncertain. Germline V CDR1 and CDR2: SQVTM, ANQGSEA. The CDR3 has 13 residues. CDR3 residues: CSTPVGGLEGYTF. The CDR3 DNA sequence: TGCAGTACCCCCGTAGGAGGGCTTGAGGGCTACACCTTC.

This clone has a single count. The rearrangement links TRBV19 to TRBJ2-4; D tentatively reads TRBD1 or TRBD2 (5 bases each). Germline V lookup: CDR1 LNHDA, CDR2 SQIVND (reference sequence). The length of the CDR3 is 19 residues. V was pared by 3 bases and J by 0 bases, with 21 bases between. CDR3: CASSILPPRQRIAKNIQYF. CDR3 in DNA: TGTGCCAGTAGTATCCTCCCTCCCAGACAGCGGATAGCCAAAAACATTCAGTACTTC. The full variable domain, in which reference TRBV19 and TRBJ2-4 provide the parts outside the CDR3, is DGGITQSPKYLFRKEGQNVTLSCEQNLNHDAMYWYRQDPGQGLRLIYYSQIVNDFQKGDIAEGYSVSREKKESFPLTVTSAQKNPTAFYLCASSILPPRQRIAKNIQYFGAGTRLSVL.

V usage is TRBV5-3 and J usage is TRBJ2-2; D is possibly TRBD2 (6 bases). TRBV5-3 has ORF status, its function being uncertain. The length of the CDR3 is 18 residues. The V end lost 1 base, the J end lost 0 bases, and 16 bases lay between the germline ends. CDR3 residues: CARSLLGGTNPNTGELFF. The CDR3 region has the DNA TGTGCCAGAAGCTTGCTCGGGGGAACAAATCCGAACACCGGGGAGCTGTTTTTT.

The V call is TRBV7-2, the J call TRBJ2-7; D remains ambiguous. CDR1 is SGHTA, CDR2 FQGNSA, per germline. V lost 5 bases and J lost 6, with 8 bases in between. This CDR3 has 11 residues. The CDR3 loop reads CASSVQSEQYF. CDR3 coding DNA: TGTGCCAGCAGCGTCCAAAGCGAGCAGTACTTC.

The DNA for the CDR3 is TGTGCCAGCAGTGATAGCGGGGAACACACCGGGGAGCTGTTTTTT. Protein: CASSDSGEHTGELFF. This chain connects TRBV6-4 to TRBJ2-2; 8 positions agree with TRBD2. In germline, CDR1 is MRHNA, CDR2 SNTAGT. This CDR3 is built from 15 residues. V gave up 3 bases and J gave up 3 bases; unmatched junction bases: 3.

The chain has TRBV28 and TRBJ1-1; no reliable D call. Trimming removed 5 bases at V and 3 bases at J, with 10 bases between. CDR3 length: 13 amino acids. CDR1 and CDR2 (germline): MDHEN, SYDVKM. The CDR3 region has the DNA TGTGCCAGCAGTCCCGGGGAGGACACTGAAGCTTTCTTT. Protein product: CASSPGEDTEAFF.

The chain combines TRBV10-2 with TRBJ1-6; a possible D gene is TRBD1 (6 bases). The V end was cut by 6 bases, the J end by 8 bases, with 11 bases between. The CDR3 covers 13 residues. Germline V CDR1 and CDR2: WSHSY, SAAADI. This chain's CDR3 is CASRRGSDSPLHF. The CDR3 coding sequence is TGCGCCAGCAGAAGGGGGAGTGATTCACCCCTCCACTTT.

This clone appeared a few times. The J gene is TRBJ2-7, the V gene TRBV6-5, with D perhaps assigned TRBD1 or TRBD2 (5 bases each). The CDR3 has 11 amino acids. Trimming cost V 4 bases and J 4 bases, with 5 bases left between them. Germline-derived CDR1 and CDR2 are MNHEY and SVGAGI. CDR3 sequence: CASSWGYEQYF. DNA for the CDR3: TGTGCCAGCAGTTGGGGGTACGAGCAGTACTTC.

This clone was found once. The V and J genes are TRBV28 and TRBJ2-7; 8 bases align to TRBD2. Trimming at V came to 6 bases and at J to 3 bases, leaving 10 bases not matched to a gene. The CDR3 loop spans 15 amino acids. CDR1 is MDHEN, CDR2 SYDVKM, per germline. DNA of the CDR3: TGTGCCAGCAGCCTTCGAGCGGGGGCCATCTACGAGCAGTACTTC. The encoded protein is CASSLRAGAIYEQYF.

This chain connects TRBV7-2 to TRBJ2-5, with a possible D match to TRBD2 (6 bases). Trimming shortened V by 1 base and J by 5 bases, and 8 bases separated the two germline ends. CDR3 length equals 13 residues. In germline, CDR1 is SGHTA, CDR2 FQGNSA. The CDR3 DNA reads TGTGCCAGCAGCTTAGGGGCGGGGGAGACCCAGTACTTC. Its protein is CASSLGAGETQYF.

The V gene is TRBV11-2, the J gene TRBJ2-5, with TRBD1 matching over 8 bases. CDR3 length equals 15 residues. CDR1 is SGHAT, CDR2 FQNNGV, per germline. The ends lost 3 bases at V and 1 base at J; junction bases unmatched: 4. The CDR3 sequence: CASSLQQGGQETQYF. CDR3 DNA: TGTGCCAGCAGCTTGCAACAGGGGGGCCAAGAGACCCAGTACTTC.

The V and J genes are TRBV13 and TRBJ1-4, with D possibly being TRBD1 (6 bases). V was shortened by 0 bases and J by 8 bases, with 13 bases between the two germline ends. Per germline, CDR1 PRHDT and CDR2 FYEKMQ (reference sequence). The CDR3 length is 15 residues. The CDR3 is CASSLGHRRGEKLFF. CDR3 bases: TGTGCCAGCAGCTTAGGCCACAGAAGGGGGGAAAAACTGTTTTTT.

This clone was seen only once. The chain has TRBV23-1 and TRBJ2-7, with 7 bases that match TRBD2. TRBV23-1 is known as an ORF, though its function is uncertain. This CDR3 spans 13 amino acids. V lost 9 bases to trimming and J lost 3 bases; unmatched junction nucleotides: 8. The CDR3 DNA follows: TGCGCCAGGACGAGCGGGAAGGGCTACGAGCAGTACTTC. It is translated as CARTSGKGYEQYF.